One sample yielded the 22 T cell receptor beta chains listed below, sequenced in a study of shared clonotypes between healthy human individuals. TCRdb's table, derived via immunoSEQ multiplex PCR, lists solely in-frame clones and lacks some. Of fewer than 2.5 million clones detected, 90% to 95% appear once; the ten largest clones hold approximately 0.35%. Sequencing was done on a sample of naive CD4+ T cells from PBMCs. Subset: CD45RA+ positively selected. The receptors stem from a man younger than 35 in good health. Some clones in this sample may be carry-over from other donors' samples.

The rearrangement joins TRBV4-1 to TRBJ2-5; 12 positions agree with TRBD2. The germline V gene has CDR1 MGHRA and CDR2 YSYEKL. The CDR3 runs to 15 residues. V shed 2 bases and J 5 bases; nucleotides not matched to a gene: 3. This CDR3 reads CASSQKTSGSETQYF. For the CDR3, the DNA is TGCGCCAGCAGCCAAAAGACTAGCGGGAGCGAGACCCAGTACTTC.

The chain links TRBV5-4 to TRBJ1-1; unclear D gene. Germline CDR1 reads SGHNT; CDR2 reads YYREEE (reference sequence). The CDR3 is 17 residues long. The V gene lost 4 bases and the J gene lost 4 bases, with 23 bases spanning the gap. CDR3 loop: CASSPPGSAPRGTEAFF. The CDR3 nucleotides are TGTGCCAGCAGCCCTCCAGGTAGCGCCCCACGGGGCACTGAAGCTTTCTTT.

The V call is TRBV7-9, the J call TRBJ1-4; tentatively, D is TRBD1 (5 bases). The germline V gene encodes CDR1 SEHNR and CDR2 FQNEAQ (reference sequence). This CDR3 has 14 residues. The germline V and J ends were trimmed by 4 bases and 8 bases, with 14 bases remaining between them. For the CDR3, the DNA is TGTGCCAGCAGCTCTTCCGGGACCGGGGAAAAACTGTTTTTT. It codes for CASSSSGTGEKLFF.

J is TRBJ2-7 and V is TRBV5-1, with TRBD2 matching 10 bases. Germline loops: CDR1 SGHRS, CDR2 YFSETQ. CDR3 length: 15 amino acids. V was pared by 0 bases and J by 5 bases, with 5 bases of the junction left unmatched. The DNA for the CDR3 is TGCGCCAGCAGCTTGGTGTCTAGCGGGAGCAACGAGCAGTACTTC. Its translation is CASSLVSSGSNEQYF.

The chain employs TRBV19 and TRBJ2-7, with 7 bases that match TRBD1. CDR1 is LNHDA and CDR2 is SQIVND in the germline V gene (reference sequence). Germline trimming cut 6 bases from V and 0 bases from J; bases unmatched to any gene: 2. The CDR3 consists of 13 residues. The CDR3 region is CASRGTDSYEQYF. In DNA, the CDR3 is TGTGCCAGTAGGGGGACAGACTCCTACGAGCAGTACTTC.

Concerning this clone itself: In the same sample, other DNA sequences code for this CDR3. The CDR3 sequence is CASSGGGGNQPQHF. DNA of the CDR3: TGTGCCAGCAGTGGAGGGGGGGGCAATCAGCCCCAGCATTTT. The J gene is TRBJ1-5, the V gene TRBV6-1; TRBD1 might be the D (6 bases). This CDR3 spans 14 amino acids. V was cut by 4 bases and J by 2 bases, with 9 bases left in between. The germline gives CDR1 MNHNS, CDR2 SASEGT.

This chain uses TRBV4-3 with TRBJ2-1, with a tentative D call TRBD2 (5 bases). V lost 3 bases to trimming and J lost 6 bases, with 24 bases between them. Germline CDR1 reads LGHNA; CDR2 reads YSLEER. The CDR3 is 18 amino acids. The chain's CDR3 is CASSHKRAATSWGNEQFF. CDR3 nucleotides: TGCGCCAGCAGCCATAAGAGGGCGGCAACCTCTTGGGGCAATGAGCAGTTCTTC.

The chain joins TRBV18 to TRBJ2-3; D unresolved. The CDR3 is made up of 17 amino acids. V lost 3 bases and J lost 2, with 18 bases in between. Per the germline V gene, CDR1 is KGHSH and CDR2 is LQKENI. DNA of the CDR3: TGTGCCAGCTCACCCGTCGTCCGCCCCCGACACACAGATACGCAGTATTTT. Translating gives CASSPVVRPRHTDTQYF.

The gene calls are TRBV5-1 and TRBJ2-1, with 13 bases that match TRBD2. Germline-derived CDR1 and CDR2 are SGHRS and YFSETQ. Losses at the gene ends were 3 bases for V and 4 bases for J; bases not matched to a gene: 7. There are 17 residues in the CDR3. In nucleotides, the CDR3 is TGCGCCAGCAGCTCAGGACTAGCGGGAGTGCTGTACAATGAGCAGTTCTTC. Its translation: CASSSGLAGVLYNEQFF.

The gene calls are TRBV19 and TRBJ2-2, with unresolved D. Germline V lookup: CDR1 LNHDA, CDR2 SQIVND (reference sequence). There are 14 residues in the CDR3. V dropped 2 bases and J dropped 6 bases, with 10 bases sitting between them. The CDR3 DNA reads TGTGCCAGTAGTATACGAGGCGACGCCGGGGAGCTGTTTTTT. Residues: CASSIRGDAGELFF.

The gene calls are TRBV7-6 and TRBJ2-1; 15 bases match TRBD2. J gave up 7 bases and V 2 bases, and 6 bases lay outside the gene matches. Per germline, CDR1 SGHVS and CDR2 FNYEAQ. The CDR3 totals 17 residues. CDR3 sequence (DNA): TGTGCCAGCAGCTTAACGCGGGGGACTAGCGGGAGGAATGAGCAGTTCTTC. Encoded protein: CASSLTRGTSGRNEQFF.

DNA for the CDR3: TGTGCCAGCAGGTATCAGGGTACTCCCACAGATACGCAGTATTTT. Protein product: CASRYQGTPTDTQYF. V is TRBV5-4 and J is TRBJ2-3; D perhaps matches TRBD1 (5 bases). This CDR3 is built from 15 residues. Per the germline V gene, CDR1 is SGHNT and CDR2 is YYREEE (reference sequence). Trimming stripped 5 bases from V and 2 bases from J, with 15 bases between.

This clone was picked up one time. In DNA, the CDR3 is TGTGCCAGCAGAAGAACTAGCGGGAATCTGGAGACCCAGTACTTC. Its translation is CASRRTSGNLETQYF. The chain has TRBV5-4 and TRBJ2-5; 10 bases line up with TRBD2. Trimming cost V 5 bases and J 5 bases; bases outside gene matches: 9. Germline V gives CDR1 SGHNT, CDR2 YYREEE (reference sequence). This CDR3 is built from 15 residues.

The chain uses TRBV5-4 and TRBJ2-1; D possibly corresponds to TRBD2 (6 bases). The CDR3 contains 11 residues. Trimming took 3 bases from V and 14 from J, leaving 12 bases between them. CDR1 and CDR2 (germline): SGHNT, YYREEE (reference sequence). The CDR3 sequence is CASSSGGYEFF. CDR3 coding DNA: TGTGCCAGCAGCTCCGGGGGATATGAGTTCTTC. Supplemented by reference TRBV5-4 and TRBJ2-1, the full variable domain reads ETGVTQSPTHLIKTRGQQVTLRCSSQSGHNTVSWYQQALGQGPQFIFQYYREEENGRGNFPPRFSGLQFPNYSSELNVNALELDDSALYLCASSSGGYEFFGPGTRLTVL.

This clone was seen a single time. V gene TRBV28 combines with J gene TRBJ2-3; D might be TRBD2 (5 bases). This CDR3 region has 12 residues. Trimming pared 2 bases from V and 8 bases from J, leaving 8 bases between. Germline V lookup: CDR1 MDHEN, CDR2 SYDVKM. In DNA form, the CDR3 reads TGTGCCAGCAGTTTAACGGCGGGTACGCAGTATTTT. Its protein product is CASSLTAGTQYF.

The chain is built from TRBV5-4 and TRBJ2-1; maybe TRBD1 (6 bases). Trimming removed 2 bases at V and 7 bases at J, with 16 bases between. Germline lookup yields CDR1 SGHNT and CDR2 YYREEE (reference sequence). The CDR3 is 15 residues long. CDR3 DNA sequence: TGTGCCAGCAGCTTCTTTTACAGGGATTTAAATGAGCAGTTCTTC. Translating it yields CASSFFYRDLNEQFF.

This chain's CDR3 is CATSGWVNEKLFF. CDR3 bases: TGTGCCACCAGCGGATGGGTTAATGAAAAACTGTTTTTT. The rearrangement links TRBV15 to TRBJ1-4; no definite D call. This CDR3 has 13 amino acids. Per the germline V gene, CDR1 is LNHNV and CDR2 is YYDKDF (reference sequence). The germline V and J ends were trimmed by 5 bases and 4 bases, with 8 bases remaining between them.

The chain joins TRBV5-1 to TRBJ2-7; D is possibly TRBD2 (6 bases). Trimming pared 1 base from V and 2 bases from J, leaving 16 bases between. Germline V gives CDR1 SGHRS, CDR2 YFSETQ. This CDR3 spans 16 amino acids. The CDR3 reads CASSLTPGRGTYEQYF. The CDR3 bases are TGCGCCAGCAGCTTGACCCCGGGACGCGGGACCTACGAGCAGTACTTC.

V usage is TRBV30 and J usage is TRBJ2-5, with a tentative D call TRBD1 (6 bases). The J call may not be correct, given that the DNA end is closer to TRBJ2-7. Germline V gene lookup returns CDR1 GTSNPN and CDR2 SVGIG (reference sequence). The CDR3 consists of 13 residues. CDR3 sequence: CAWSLRGSYEQYF. CDR3 in DNA: TGTGCCTGGTCTTTGAGGGGGAGCTACGAGCAGTACTTC.

The chain couples TRBV27 to TRBJ1-4; D is undetermined. The ends were cut back, 8 bases at V and 0 bases at J, with 13 bases in the middle. Germline V gene sequence: CDR1 MNHEY, CDR2 SMNVEV (reference sequence). The CDR3 is 15 residues long. The CDR3 is CASGLQMATNEKLFF. In nucleotides, the CDR3 is TGTGCCAGCGGACTGCAGATGGCAACTAATGAAAAACTGTTTTTT.

This sequence joins TRBV5-1 and TRBJ2-4, with TRBD2 as a possible D gene (7 bases). CDR3 length: 15 amino acids. The germline V and J ends were trimmed by 3 bases and 5 bases, with 15 bases remaining between them. Germline CDR1 and CDR2: SGHRS and YFSETQ. The chain's CDR3 is CASSSQTGRENIQYF. The DNA for the CDR3 is TGCGCCAGCAGCTCCCAAACAGGGAGGGAAAACATTCAGTACTTC.

The chain carries TRBV5-1 and TRBJ2-2; 8 positions agree with TRBD2. CDR1 is SGHRS and CDR2 is YFSETQ in the germline V gene. V was pared by 0 bases and J by 7 bases, with 5 bases of the junction left unmatched. This CDR3 comprises 15 residues. The chain's CDR3 is CASSLGSGSDGELFF. As DNA, the CDR3 is TGCGCCAGCAGCTTGGGAAGCGGGAGTGACGGGGAGCTGTTTTTT.